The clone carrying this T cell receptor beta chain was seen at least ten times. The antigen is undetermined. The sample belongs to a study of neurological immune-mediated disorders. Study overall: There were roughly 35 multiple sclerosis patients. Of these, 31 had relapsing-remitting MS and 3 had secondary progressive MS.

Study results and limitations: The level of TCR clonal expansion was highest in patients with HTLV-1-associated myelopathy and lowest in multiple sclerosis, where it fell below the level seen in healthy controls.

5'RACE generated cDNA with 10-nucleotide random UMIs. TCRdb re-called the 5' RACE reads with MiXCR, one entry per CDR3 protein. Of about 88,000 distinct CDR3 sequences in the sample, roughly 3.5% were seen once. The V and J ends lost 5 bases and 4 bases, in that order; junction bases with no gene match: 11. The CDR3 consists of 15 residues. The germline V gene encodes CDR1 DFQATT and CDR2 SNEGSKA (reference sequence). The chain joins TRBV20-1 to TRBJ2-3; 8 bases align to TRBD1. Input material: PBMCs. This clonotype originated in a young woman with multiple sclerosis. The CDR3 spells CSAHNGQGNADTQYF. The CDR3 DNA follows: TGCAGTGCTCACAACGGACAGGGAAATGCAGATACGCAGTATTTT.